One sample yielded the 32 T cell receptor beta chains listed below, sequenced in a study of blood T cell repertoires in COVID-19. Sequencing used immunoSEQ multiplex PCR; TCRdb keeps in-frame clones, though not all of them. The repertoire holds around 70,000 clones, with around 83% as singletons. The sample was peripheral blood. These receptor sequences come from an elderly man with acute or convalescent COVID-19.

This clone was recorded a few times. The chain employs TRBV14 and TRBJ1-1, with D possibly being TRBD1 (6 bases). Germline lookup yields CDR1 SGHDN and CDR2 FVKESK. The CDR3 loop spans 14 amino acids. V lost 7 bases, J lost 1 base, and 13 bases lay in between. The CDR3 coding sequence is TGTGCCAGCATACCACAGGGAGCGAACACTGAAGCTTTCTTT. It specifies CASIPQGANTEAFF.

This clone turned up a few times. The chain recombines TRBV7-9 with TRBJ1-1, with TRBD1 as a possible D gene (6 bases). Trimming stripped 4 bases from V and 7 bases from J, with 10 bases between. Germline V lookup: CDR1 SEHNR, CDR2 FQNEAQ (reference sequence). CDR3 length equals 12 residues. This CDR3 reads CASSYRDIEAFF. The CDR3 nucleotides are TGTGCCAGCAGCTACCGGGACATTGAAGCTTTCTTT.

This clone was seen a handful of times. The rearrangement links TRBV5-1 to TRBJ2-7; TRBD2 aligns across 10 bases. Looked up from germline, CDR1 is SGHRS and CDR2 is YFSETQ. With V trimmed by 4 bases and J by 3 bases, 10 bases remained unmatched. The CDR3 runs 16 residues. For the CDR3, the DNA is TGCGCCAGCAGCCTAGGGCCTAGCGGGGGTTTCTACGAGCAGTACTTC. Encoded protein: CASSLGPSGGFYEQYF.

The chain couples TRBV18 to TRBJ1-2; D is uncertain. Trimming pared 6 bases from V and 2 bases from J, leaving 25 bases between. The CDR3 is made up of 18 amino acids. Germline V gives CDR1 KGHSH, CDR2 LQKENI. The CDR3 spells CASSLPGLGMGRNYGYTF. Here the CDR3 DNA reads TGTGCCAGCTCTCTTCCCGGGCTCGGGATGGGCCGAAACTATGGCTACACCTTC.

CDR3 sequence: CASSVQGALTDTQYF. For the CDR3, the DNA is TGTGCCAGTAGTGTCCAGGGGGCCCTCACAGATACGCAGTATTTT. This sequence joins TRBV19 and TRBJ2-3; the match to TRBD1 covers 8 bases. V was clipped by 5 bases and J by 2 bases; unmatched bases: 6. This CDR3 is built from 15 residues. Germline V gives CDR1 LNHDA, CDR2 SQIVND (reference sequence).

The J gene is TRBJ1-3, the V gene TRBV2; D uncertain. This CDR3 region has 14 residues. The germline CDR1 and CDR2 sequences are SNHLY and FYNNEI. V shed 2 bases and J shed 3 bases, with 8 bases lying between them. Written as DNA, the CDR3 is TGTGCCAGCAGTGAATCGGGGATTGGAAACACCATATATTTT. It yields the protein CASSESGIGNTIYF.

This clone was detected only a few times. Here the CDR3 reads CASRLTQGANQPQHF. CDR3 nucleotide sequence: TGTGCCAGCAGACTAACACAGGGGGCCAATCAGCCCCAGCATTTT. V gene TRBV2 combines with J gene TRBJ1-5; 9 bases align to TRBD1. Germline trimming cut 6 bases from V and 3 bases from J; bases unmatched to any gene: 6. This CDR3 is built from 15 residues. Germline lookup yields CDR1 SNHLY and CDR2 FYNNEI.

The chain links TRBV28 to TRBJ2-3; 7 nucleotides agree with TRBD2. There are 16 residues in the CDR3. With 5 bases clipped from V and 2 bases from J, the junction kept 10 bases outside the gene matches. Germline CDR1 reads MDHEN; CDR2 reads SYDVKM. CDR3 in amino acids: CASSVLSGPYTDTQYF. The CDR3 nucleotides read TGTGCCAGCAGTGTACTTAGCGGGCCATACACAGATACGCAGTATTTT.

This chain links TRBV28 with TRBJ2-4; 12 bases are shared with TRBD2. The CDR3 has 19 residues. Germline values: CDR1 MDHEN, CDR2 SYDVKM. After removal of 4 bases from V and 0 bases from J, the junction contained 10 bases not matched to a gene. This CDR3 reads CASSSGLAGGVLAKNIQYF. The CDR3 DNA sequence: TGTGCCAGCAGTTCTGGGCTAGCGGGGGGGGTACTAGCCAAAAACATTCAGTACTTC.

Here the CDR3 reads CAWSPKDSRTDTQYF. Here the CDR3 DNA reads TGTGCCTGGAGTCCGAAAGACTCGCGCACAGATACGCAGTATTTT. The chain links TRBV30 to TRBJ2-3; D remains ambiguous. CDR1 and CDR2 (germline): GTSNPN, SVGIG (reference sequence). Trimming took 2 bases from V and 1 from J, leaving 13 bases between them. The CDR3 sequence is 15 residues long.

This chain connects TRBV24-1 to TRBJ2-1; TRBD2 aligns across 12 bases. The germline V gene encodes CDR1 KGHDR and CDR2 SFDVKD. The CDR3 contains 15 residues. With V trimmed by 3 bases and J by 7 bases, 3 bases remained unmatched. The CDR3 DNA reads as TGTGCCACCAGTGATGAGACTAGCGGGAGAAATGAGCAGTTCTTC. Translation: CATSDETSGRNEQFF.

This rearrangement joins TRBV10-3 to TRBJ1-1; D is unresolved. This CDR3 is built from 14 residues. Looked up from germline, CDR1 is ENHRY and CDR2 is SYGVKD. Trimming took 3 bases from V and 1 from J, leaving 9 bases between them. The CDR3 spells CAISDLQPNTEAFF. DNA for the CDR3: TGTGCCATCAGTGATTTACAGCCGAACACTGAAGCTTTCTTT.

This clone has a single count. The gene calls are TRBV9 and TRBJ2-5; 8 positions agree with TRBD1. The CDR3 is made up of 14 amino acids. The germline V gene has CDR1 SGDLS and CDR2 YYNGEE. The V segment lost 3 bases and the J segment 4 bases; nucleotides outside the gene matches: 5. The CDR3 reads CASSANTGGETQYF. In DNA form, the CDR3 reads TGTGCCAGCAGCGCCAATACAGGGGGAGAGACCCAGTACTTC.

The chain couples TRBV7-6 to TRBJ2-1, with TRBD2 matching 9 bases. Germline V lookup: CDR1 SGHVS, CDR2 FNYEAQ. This CDR3 has 16 amino acids. After removal of 1 base from V and 9 bases from J, the junction contained 10 bases not matched to a gene. CDR3 region: CASSLGAGGPAVEQFF. CDR3 in DNA: TGTGCCAGCAGCTTAGGGGCGGGGGGGCCAGCGGTTGAGCAGTTCTTC. The full variable domain, rest sourced from reference TRBV7-6 and TRBJ2-1, is GAGVSQSPRYKVTKRGQDVALRCDPISGHVSLYWYRQALGQGPEFLTYFNYEAQQDKSGLPNDRFSAERPEGSISTLTIQRTEQRDSAMYRCASSLGAGGPAVEQFFGPGTRLTVL.

V gene TRBV6-2 or TRBV6-3 combines with J gene TRBJ1-6; D perhaps matches TRBD1 (6 bases). Germline V gene lookup returns CDR1 MNHEY and CDR2 SVGEGT. Trimming removed 6 bases at V and 6 bases at J, with 12 bases between. The CDR3 length is 14 residues. CDR3 sequence: CASSRGGVNSPLHF. CDR3 sequence (DNA): TGTGCCAGCAGCCGTGGGGGCGTTAATTCACCCCTCCACTTT.

The rearrangement links TRBV3-1 (or the pseudogene TRBV3-2) to TRBJ2-4, with D tentatively TRBD1 (5 bases). The CDR3 length is 14 residues. CDR1 is LGHDT, CDR2 YNNKEL, per germline (reference sequence). V shed 2 bases and J shed 2 bases, with 7 bases lying between them. CDR3 DNA: TGTGCCAGCAGCCAACAGGGAACCAAAAACATTCAGTACTTC. Amino acid sequence: CASSQQGTKNIQYF.

The rearrangement joins TRBV7-6 to TRBJ2-2; D might be TRBD1 (6 bases). The CDR3 runs to 16 residues. Germline CDR1 is SGHVS and CDR2 is FNYEAQ. The V end was cut by 1 base, the J end by 8 bases, with 17 bases between. CDR3 DNA sequence: TGTGCCAGCAGCTTAGGGGGGCGCCGGAGTAAAGGGGAGCTGTTTTTT. Its translation: CASSLGGRRSKGELFF. Combining the CDR3 with reference TRBV7-6 and TRBJ2-2 gives the whole variable domain GAGVSQSPRYKVTKRGQDVALRCDPISGHVSLYWYRQALGQGPEFLTYFNYEAQQDKSGLPNDRFSAERPEGSISTLTIQRTEQRDSAMYRCASSLGGRRSKGELFFGEGSRLTVL.

This clone was counted a single time. The gene calls are TRBV10-1 and TRBJ2-3, with D unclear. Trimming cost V 3 bases and J 3 bases, with 7 bases left between them. Germline V gene sequence: CDR1 WNHNN, CDR2 SYGVQD (reference sequence). The CDR3 is made up of 13 amino acids. This chain's CDR3 is CASSDAVTDTQYF. CDR3 sequence (DNA): TGCGCCAGCAGTGATGCAGTTACAGATACGCAGTATTTT.

The genes are TRBV12-3 or TRBV12-4 and TRBJ1-1, with unresolved D. This CDR3 is built from 13 residues. Trimming removed 2 bases at V and 0 bases at J, with 4 bases between. The CDR3 loop is CASSLTVNTEAFF. In nucleotides, the CDR3 is TGTGCCAGCAGTTTAACGGTGAACACTGAAGCTTTCTTT.

This clone showed up just a few times. The chain recombines TRBV2 with TRBJ1-1; D remains unclear. V was pared by 4 bases and J by 3 bases, with 9 bases between. The CDR3 loop spans 13 amino acids. Per germline, CDR1 SNHLY and CDR2 FYNNEI. The CDR3 DNA follows: TGTGCCAGCAGTGGAGGGTTCGACACTGAAGCTTTCTTT. Translation gives CASSGGFDTEAFF. The complete variable domain, with remaining parts taken from reference TRBV2 and TRBJ1-1, reads EPEVTQTPSHQVTQMGQEVILRCVPISNHLYFYWYRQILGQKVEFLVSFYNNEISEKSEIFDDQFSVERPDGSNFTLKIRSTKLEDSAMYFCASSGGFDTEAFFGQGTRLTVV.

The gene calls are TRBV29-1 and TRBJ2-3; TRBD1 aligns across 9 bases. V trimming: 7 bases; J trimming: 2 bases; junction bases outside the gene matches: 10. CDR1 is SQVTM, CDR2 ANQGSEA, per germline. CDR3 length: 15 amino acids. The CDR3 reads CSAERGQGNTDTQYF. CDR3 in DNA: TGCAGCGCTGAGAGGGGACAGGGAAACACAGATACGCAGTATTTT.

This rearrangement joins TRBV5-1 to TRBJ2-3; TRBD1 aligns across 8 bases. This CDR3 comprises 15 residues. V trimming: 4 bases; J trimming: 1 base; junction bases outside the gene matches: 5. Germline V CDR1 and CDR2: SGHRS, YFSETQ. The CDR3 here is CASSAGTGGTDTQYF. The DNA of the CDR3 is TGCGCCAGCAGCGCCGGGACAGGTGGCACAGATACGCAGTATTTT.

This chain joins TRBV18 and TRBJ2-1; 8 bases map to TRBD1. The germline V gene has CDR1 KGHSH and CDR2 LQKENI. Germline trimming cut 3 bases from V and 0 bases from J; bases unmatched to any gene: 7. CDR3 length: 17 amino acids. CDR3 nucleotide sequence: TGTGCCAGCTCACCCGTTAGACAGGGGAGCTCCTACAATGAGCAGTTCTTC. Its protein product is CASSPVRQGSSYNEQFF.

V and J are TRBV6-5 and TRBJ2-7; 8 bases align to TRBD1. The trim removed 4 bases at V and 4 bases at J, leaving 12 bases unmatched. Per germline, CDR1 MNHEY and CDR2 SVGAGI. This CDR3 is 16 amino acids long. The CDR3 loop is CASSSGGTRGSYEQYF. In DNA, the CDR3 is TGTGCCAGCAGTTCAGGGGGCACTAGAGGGTCGTACGAGCAGTACTTC.

The chain links TRBV5-4 to TRBJ1-2; D not resolved. V gave up 6 bases and J gave up 0 bases, with 12 bases separating them. The CDR3 spans 14 residues. Germline CDR1 reads SGHNT; CDR2 reads YYREEE (reference sequence). CDR3 in amino acids: CASTVKLANYGYTF. CDR3 nucleotide sequence: TGTGCCAGCACGGTCAAATTGGCTAACTATGGCTACACCTTC.

The rearrangement joins TRBV7-9 to TRBJ1-6, with TRBD1 matching over 8 bases. Germline V gives CDR1 SEHNR, CDR2 FQNEAQ (reference sequence). V gave up 4 bases and J gave up 0 bases; unmatched junction bases: 11. The CDR3 has 19 amino acids. CDR3 sequence: CASSSPRSTGGSYNSPLHF. The CDR3 DNA is TGTGCCAGCAGCTCCCCTCGGAGTACAGGGGGCTCCTATAATTCACCCCTCCACTTT.

The chain combines TRBV9 with TRBJ2-2; D might be TRBD1 (6 bases). The germline gives CDR1 SGDLS, CDR2 YYNGEE. V lost 4 bases to trimming and J lost 0 bases, with 19 bases between them. This CDR3 is 18 amino acids long. This CDR3 reads CASSRQLQGGTNTGELFF. The CDR3 nucleotides read TGTGCCAGCAGCCGACAACTACAGGGCGGAACGAACACCGGGGAGCTGTTTTTT.

The chain employs TRBV5-1 and TRBJ2-5; TRBD1 aligns across 8 bases. Germline V CDR1 and CDR2: SGHRS, YFSETQ. V dropped 0 bases and J dropped 5; count of bases not matched to a gene: 3. CDR3 length: 14 residues. The DNA of the CDR3 is TGCGCCAGCAGCTTGGGACAGGGGAGCGAGACCCAGTACTTC. Translated: CASSLGQGSETQYF.

The rearrangement links TRBV5-1 to TRBJ1-6; 9 bases are shared with TRBD1. V gave up 3 bases and J gave up 3 bases; unmatched junction bases: 4. In germline, CDR1 is SGHRS, CDR2 YFSETQ. This CDR3 has 16 residues. CDR3 sequence reads: CASSSTGGGYNSPLHF. CDR3 nucleotides: TGCGCCAGCAGCTCTACAGGGGGCGGCTATAATTCACCCCTCCACTTT.

The rearrangement joins TRBV2 to TRBJ1-5; 8 bases are shared with TRBD1. Germline V lookup: CDR1 SNHLY, CDR2 FYNNEI. V lost 5 bases, J lost 10 bases, and 13 bases stayed unmatched. This CDR3 spans 15 amino acids. This chain's CDR3 is CASSLTDRVNEPQHF. The CDR3 DNA is TGTGCCAGCAGTTTAACGGACAGGGTGAATGAACCCCAGCATTTT.

The CDR3 DNA reads TGCGCCAGCAGACTCCTTTTTCGGGTAGTCTCAGATACGCAGTATTTT. Encoded protein: CASRLLFRVVSDTQYF. J is TRBJ2-3 and V is TRBV5-1, with D unclear. Germline CDR1 reads SGHRS; CDR2 reads YFSETQ. The CDR3 extends over 16 amino acids. The ends were cut back, 5 bases at V and 4 bases at J, with 20 bases in the middle.

The genes are TRBV5-1 and TRBJ2-2; TRBD2 matches 11 bases. This CDR3 contains 16 residues. V shed 4 bases and J 4 bases; nucleotides not matched to a gene: 6. From germline, CDR1 is SGHRS and CDR2 YFSETQ. Written as DNA, the CDR3 is TGCGCCAGCAGCCAAGGGACTAGCGGAAGCACCGGGGAGCTGTTTTTT. Translated, it gives CASSQGTSGSTGELFF.